This TCR beta chain was identified in a study of blood T cell repertoires in COVID-19. Study-level information: Material from acute and convalescent COVID-19 was sourced from the United States, Italy and Spain. PBMCs, B-cell-depleted T cells, or T cells were the source of the cDNA or gDNA that made up the material.

Per the original methods: For nucleated cells, counts were estimated from reference gene primer amplification. Only in-frame clones appear in the TCRdb table, and some are missing; sequencing was by immunoSEQ multiplex PCR. From that table come the V and J calls and clone size; the DNA was used to work out D and trimming. The sample yields under 250,000 clones, 92% seen once. This clone was counted a few times. The V and J ends lost 6 bases and 4 bases respectively, with 18 bases between them. The CDR3 runs to 15 residues. The germline gives CDR1 WSHSY, CDR2 SAAADI. J is TRBJ1-1 and V is TRBV10-2; the D gene is possibly TRBD1 (6 bases). The TCR comes from a man under 40 with acute or convalescent COVID-19. Material: peripheral blood. The CDR3 coding sequence is TGCGCCAGCAGGGCTAAACAGGGAGATTTCACTGAAGCTTTCTTT. Translating it yields CASRAKQGDFTEAFF.